This T cell receptor (beta chain) was recovered during a study of beta chain features in type 1 diabetes. Findings and caveats of the study: There was a moderate but significant shortening of TCRB CDR3s in all four CD4+ subsets of Type 1 diabetes patients.

This clone came up many times. Antigen unknown. Trimming took off 4 bases at V and 5 bases at J, with 12 bases between the two ends. The CDR3 loop spans 14 amino acids. Germline-derived CDR1 and CDR2 are MDHEN and SYDVKM. The study reverse transcribed the entire isolated RNA, so it sequenced expressed TCRB transcripts. Libraries were prepared by immunoSEQ multiplex PCR; TCRdb keeps only in-frame clonotypes and omits some of them. The sample records about 370,000 clones, around a tenth being singletons. Material: central memory CD4+ T cells from blood. The sequence was collected from a man aged 25 to 40 with type 1 diabetes. The rearrangement links TRBV28 to TRBJ1-5, with D hard to call. The CDR3 sequence is CASSSLGPHQPQHF. CDR3 coding DNA: TGTGCCAGCAGTTCACTGGGCCCCCATCAGCCCCAGCATTTT.